The sequence of this TCR beta chain was determined in a study of cytomegalovirus exposure and HLA in healthy donors. Study results and limitations: Specificity of three CMV-associated chains for CMV antigens was verified in vitro. Published work reported that the classifier diagnosed cytomegalovirus status with high specificity and sensitivity. In the 120 or so validation repertoires, around 95% of cluster scores exceeded 0, per a later analysis.

The table came from immunoSEQ multiplex PCR; TCRdb's copy has only in-frame clones and leaves some out. Here the sample spans 200,000 to 250,000 clones, less than 85% being singletons. V lost 2 bases and J 11 bases, leaving 13 bases between the germline ends. The CDR3 runs to 12 residues. CDR1 is SQVTM, CDR2 ANQGSEA, per germline. The donors were members of the validation cohort, which comprised about 130 subjects and was separate from the first cohort of some 680 subjects. This clone was found once. Its antigen is as yet unknown. The chain has TRBV29-1 and TRBJ2-1; no definite D call. The sample taken for sequencing was PBMCs. The clonotype was recovered from a woman aged 18-30 years in good health and CMV-seronegative. The CDR3 here is CSVESGWAKQFF. The CDR3 DNA reads as TGCAGCGTTGAAAGTGGGTGGGCCAAGCAGTTCTTC.